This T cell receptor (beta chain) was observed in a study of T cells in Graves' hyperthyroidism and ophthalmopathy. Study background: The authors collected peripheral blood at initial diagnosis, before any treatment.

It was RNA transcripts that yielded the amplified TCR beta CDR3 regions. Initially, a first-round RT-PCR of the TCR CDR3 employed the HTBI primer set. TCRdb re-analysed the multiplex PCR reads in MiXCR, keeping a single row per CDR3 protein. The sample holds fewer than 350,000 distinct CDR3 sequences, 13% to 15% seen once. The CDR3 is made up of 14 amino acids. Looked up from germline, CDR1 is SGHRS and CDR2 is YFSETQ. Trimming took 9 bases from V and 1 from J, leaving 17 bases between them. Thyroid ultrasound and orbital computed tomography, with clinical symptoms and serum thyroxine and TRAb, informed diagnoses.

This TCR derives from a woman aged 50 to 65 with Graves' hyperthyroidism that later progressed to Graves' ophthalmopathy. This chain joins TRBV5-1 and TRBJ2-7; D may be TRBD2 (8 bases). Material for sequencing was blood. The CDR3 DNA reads TGCGCCACCGGGAGGGACAGTGGGTCCTACGAGCAGTACTTC. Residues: CATGRDSGSYEQYF. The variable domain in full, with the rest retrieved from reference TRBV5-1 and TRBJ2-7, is KAGVTQTPRYLIKTRGQQVTLSCSPISGHRSVSWYQQTPGQGLQFLFEYFSETQRNKGNFPGRFSGRQFSNSRSEMNVSTLELGDSALYLCATGRDSGSYEQYFGPGTRLTVT.